Below are 27 T cell receptor beta chains sequenced from a single sample in a study of blood T cell repertoires in COVID-19. Profiling relied on immunoSEQ multiplex PCR, and the TCRdb table lists in-frame clones only, not all of them. The sample contains about 210,000 clones, approximately 91% of which appear only once. Sequenced material: peripheral blood. The source of these receptors is a middle-aged woman with acute or convalescent COVID-19.

The V call is TRBV20-1, the J call TRBJ1-4; no firm D call. V lost 3 bases and J 4 bases, leaving 6 bases between the germline ends. CDR1 DFQATT and CDR2 SNEGSKA come from the germline V gene (reference sequence). CDR3 length: 12 residues. CDR3 nucleotides: TGCAGTGCTAGTTTCGGTAATGAAAAACTGTTTTTT. It specifies CSASFGNEKLFF.

The chain employs TRBV27 and TRBJ1-4; TRBD1 agrees at 7 bases. J gave up 6 bases and V 4 bases, and 8 bases lay outside the gene matches. From germline, CDR1 is MNHEY and CDR2 SMNVEV (reference sequence). The CDR3 length is 15 residues. CDR3 sequence (DNA): TGTGCCAGCAGTTCTACGGGGACAGATGATGAAAAACTGTTTTTT. Protein product: CASSSTGTDDEKLFF.

The chain joins TRBV11-2 to TRBJ2-2, with D perhaps matching TRBD2 (6 bases). The V end was cut by 1 base, the J end by 4 bases, with 16 bases between. CDR1 and CDR2 from the germline V gene are SGHAT and FQNNGV. The CDR3 is made up of 17 amino acids. The CDR3 DNA follows: TGTGCCAGCAGCTTAGGGGCGGGGAAAAGGAGCACCGGGGAGCTGTTTTTT. The encoded protein is CASSLGAGKRSTGELFF.

The chain links TRBV30 to TRBJ1-1; D unresolved. Germline V CDR1 and CDR2: GTSNPN, SVGIG (reference sequence). The V gene lost 0 bases and the J gene lost 0 bases, with 5 bases spanning the gap. The CDR3 sequence is 13 residues long. The CDR3 nucleotides read TGTGCCTGGAGTGTACTATTGAACACTGAAGCTTTCTTT. It encodes CAWSVLLNTEAFF.

The chain couples TRBV18 to TRBJ1-1; D is undetermined. V was cut by 2 bases and J by 0 bases, with 4 bases left in between. The CDR3 has 13 residues. The germline V gene has CDR1 KGHSH and CDR2 LQKENI. CDR3 protein: CASSPEMNTEAFF. As DNA, the CDR3 is TGTGCCAGCTCACCAGAGATGAACACTGAAGCTTTCTTT. Complete variable domain (other parts from reference TRBV18 and TRBJ1-1): NAGVMQNPRHLVRRRGQEARLRCSPMKGHSHVYWYRQLPEEGLKFMVYLQKENIIDESGMPKERFSAEFPKEGPSILRIQQVVRGDSAAYFCASSPEMNTEAFFGQGTRLTVV.

This chain joins TRBV18 and TRBJ1-1; TRBD1 is a possible D gene (5 bases). V gave up 4 bases and J gave up 4 bases, with 10 bases separating them. Germline V gene data show CDR1 as KGHSH and CDR2 as LQKENI. This CDR3 has 13 residues. CDR3 loop: CASSQGIATEAFF. CDR3 bases: TGTGCCAGCTCACAGGGGATCGCCACTGAAGCTTTCTTT. Using reference TRBV18 and TRBJ1-1 for the parts outside the CDR3, the full variable domain is NAGVMQNPRHLVRRRGQEARLRCSPMKGHSHVYWYRQLPEEGLKFMVYLQKENIIDESGMPKERFSAEFPKEGPSILRIQQVVRGDSAAYFCASSQGIATEAFFGQGTRLTVV.

The V call is TRBV5-5, the J call TRBJ1-5, with D perhaps matching TRBD1 (5 bases). The CDR3 length is 17 residues. Trimming stripped 2 bases from V and 1 base from J, with 16 bases between. CDR1 and CDR2 (germline): SGHKS, YYEKEE (reference sequence). CDR3 coding DNA: TGTGCCAGCAGCTTTTACTCGGGGGTAGGGAGCAATCAGCCCCAGCATTTT. This sequence encodes CASSFYSGVGSNQPQHF.

A few counts support this clone. V is TRBV30 and J is TRBJ1-6; unclear D gene. This CDR3 has 12 amino acids. With 0 bases removed from V and 10 bases from J, the gap between germline ends came to 7 bases. Per the germline V gene, CDR1 is GTSNPN and CDR2 is SVGIG (reference sequence). The CDR3 sequence is CAWSVTKSPLHF. CDR3 bases: TGTGCCTGGAGTGTAACTAAATCACCCCTCCACTTT.

The chain recombines TRBV6-5 with TRBJ2-5; possible D gene TRBD2, 5 bases. V lost 6 bases and J 5 bases, leaving 13 bases between the germline ends. The CDR3 has 13 amino acids. Germline V gives CDR1 MNHEY, CDR2 SVGAGI. DNA of the CDR3: TGTGCCAGCAGCTGGGTTCCGGGGGAGACCCAGTACTTC. Residues: CASSWVPGETQYF.

V usage is TRBV6-1 and J usage is TRBJ1-5; 7 bases are shared with TRBD1. The CDR3 has 14 amino acids. The junction had 4 bases not matched to a gene; V was cut back by 2 bases and J by 6 bases. Germline CDR1 reads MNHNS; CDR2 reads SASEGT. The CDR3 DNA reads as TGTGCCAGCAGTGAAACAGACAGGGCTCAGCCCCAGCATTTT. Its translation: CASSETDRAQPQHF.

This chain links TRBV4-1 with TRBJ1-1, with 7 bases matching TRBD1. With 3 bases clipped from V and 2 bases from J, the junction kept 3 bases outside the gene matches. The V gene's germline CDR1 is MGHRA and CDR2 YSYEKL. This CDR3 has 14 amino acids. The CDR3 DNA is TGCGCCAGCAGCCACGACAGGGACAACACTGAAGCTTTCTTT. Translated, it gives CASSHDRDNTEAFF.

J is TRBJ2-3 and V is TRBV2; 7 nucleotides match TRBD1. V was clipped by 4 bases and J by 2 bases; unmatched bases: 6. The CDR3 length is 15 residues. Germline loops: CDR1 SNHLY, CDR2 FYNNEI. DNA for the CDR3: TGTGCCAGCAGTGCCAGACAGGGACACACAGATACGCAGTATTTT. This translates into CASSARQGHTDTQYF.

The V gene is TRBV6-5, the J gene TRBJ1-1; D uncertain. The CDR3 totals 14 residues. V lost 7 bases, J lost 2 bases, and 14 bases lay in between. Per germline, CDR1 MNHEY and CDR2 SVGAGI. The DNA of the CDR3 is TGTGCCAGCAAATCAAGAGAGCCAAACACTGAAGCTTTCTTT. This gives the protein CASKSREPNTEAFF.

The V and J genes are TRBV3-1 (or the pseudogene TRBV3-2) and TRBJ1-1; 9 bases map to TRBD1. The CDR3 is 15 amino acids. Trimming cost V 5 bases and J 6 bases; bases outside gene matches: 10. CDR1 is LGHDT and CDR2 is YNNKEL in the germline V gene (reference sequence). CDR3 amino acids: CASSNYRGRLAEAFF. The CDR3 bases are TGTGCCAGCAGCAACTACAGGGGGCGCTTAGCTGAAGCTTTCTTT.

The chain combines TRBV28 with TRBJ1-5, with D unresolved. The CDR3 has 15 amino acids. The ends were cut back, 2 bases at V and 5 bases at J, with 13 bases in the middle. Germline values: CDR1 MDHEN, CDR2 SYDVKM. The CDR3 DNA follows: TGTGCCAGCAGTTTAGTCGATGCGCTGGATCAGCCCCAGCATTTT. This sequence encodes CASSLVDALDQPQHF.

The rearrangement uses TRBV12-3 or TRBV12-4 and TRBJ2-2; no definite D call. Trimming took off 3 bases at V and 4 bases at J, with 6 bases between the two ends. The CDR3 runs 13 residues. The CDR3 DNA follows: TGTGCCAGCAGTTTGAGCCTCACCGGGGAGCTGTTTTTT. Translation: CASSLSLTGELFF.

The J gene is TRBJ1-1, the V gene TRBV6-5; perhaps TRBD1 as D (5 bases). CDR3 size: 14 residues. Germline lookup yields CDR1 MNHEY and CDR2 SVGAGI. V lost 6 bases to trimming and J lost 1 base, with 12 bases between them. The CDR3 protein is CASRPQGWNTEAFF. The CDR3 DNA follows: TGTGCCAGCAGACCCCAGGGTTGGAACACTGAAGCTTTCTTT.

The chain uses TRBV30 and TRBJ2-3; D might be TRBD2 (5 bases). From germline, CDR1 is GTSNPN and CDR2 SVGIG (reference sequence). Deletions cut 0 bases from V and 3 bases from J, with 7 bases between. The CDR3 is 13 amino acids. The CDR3 sequence: CAWSVIATDTQYF. The CDR3 nucleotides read TGTGCCTGGAGTGTGATAGCGACAGATACGCAGTATTTT.

Here the CDR3 reads CASSLGQGLAEKLFF. In DNA form, the CDR3 reads TGTGCCAGCAGCCTAGGACAGGGGCTCGCTGAAAAACTGTTTTTT. This chain links TRBV3-1 (or the pseudogene TRBV3-2) with TRBJ1-4; 9 bases fit TRBD1. This CDR3 spans 15 amino acids. The germline gives CDR1 LGHDT, CDR2 YNNKEL (reference sequence). V lost 4 bases to trimming and J lost 7 bases; unmatched junction nucleotides: 7.

The J gene is TRBJ1-2, the V gene TRBV6-2 or TRBV6-3, with D possibly matching TRBD1 (6 bases). Trimming stripped 2 bases from V and 2 bases from J, with 9 bases between. Germline V gene data show CDR1 as MNHEY and CDR2 as SVGEGT. There are 14 residues in the CDR3. CDR3 nucleotide sequence: TGTGCCAGCAGTTACCGACAGGTCAACTATGGCTACACCTTC. Translating gives CASSYRQVNYGYTF.

The chain is built from TRBV6-5 and TRBJ2-5, with D possibly TRBD1 on 5 matching bases. Germline V lookup: CDR1 MNHEY, CDR2 SVGAGI. The CDR3 contains 13 residues. Trimming left V 6 bases short and J 5 bases short, with 13 bases between. The CDR3 DNA is TGTGCCAGCAGGCAGGGTCTTCCGGAGACCCAGTACTTC. It encodes CASRQGLPETQYF.

This clone was seen a single time. The chain recombines TRBV2 with TRBJ1-6; 7 positions match TRBD1. Per the germline V gene, CDR1 is SNHLY and CDR2 is FYNNEI. The CDR3 has 14 amino acids. The junction had 4 bases not matched to a gene; V was cut back by 4 bases and J by 7 bases. CDR3 in amino acids: CASSGDSQNSPLHF. The CDR3 nucleotides are TGTGCCAGCAGTGGGGACAGCCAGAATTCACCCCTCCACTTT.

On this clone: At the DNA level, this CDR3 is encoded by other sequences in the same sample as well. This chain links TRBV5-1 with TRBJ2-2; TRBD2 agrees at 13 bases. This CDR3 contains 18 residues. With 0 bases clipped from V and 0 bases from J, the junction kept 2 bases outside the gene matches. CDR1 is SGHRS, CDR2 YFSETQ, per germline. The CDR3 spells CASSLGLAGGPNTGELFF. The CDR3 DNA follows: TGCGCCAGCAGCTTGGGACTAGCGGGGGGACCGAACACCGGGGAGCTGTTTTTT.

This chain joins TRBV15 and TRBJ1-1, with TRBD1 identical over 10 bases. Trimming took 2 bases from V and 5 from J; bases not matched to a gene: 5. The V gene's germline CDR1 is LNHNV and CDR2 YYDKDF (reference sequence). CDR3 length: 15 residues. The CDR3 DNA reads TGTGCCACCAGCAGAAAGACAGGGGGCGGAACTGAAGCTTTCTTT. Encoded protein: CATSRKTGGGTEAFF.

The J gene is TRBJ1-2, the V gene TRBV19; 7 bases agree with TRBD1. Germline trimming cut 5 bases from V and 7 bases from J; bases unmatched to any gene: 7. Germline V gene lookup returns CDR1 LNHDA and CDR2 SQIVND (reference sequence). The CDR3 loop spans 13 amino acids. CDR3 protein: CASSQGGLVGYTF. CDR3 nucleotides: TGTGCCAGTAGTCAAGGGGGCCTAGTTGGCTACACCTTC.

The chain couples TRBV9 to TRBJ2-4; TRBD1 matches 7 bases. The CDR3 length is 15 residues. The germline V gene has CDR1 SGDLS and CDR2 YYNGEE. The ends lost 4 bases at V and 7 bases at J; junction bases unmatched: 11. The CDR3 loop is CASSSQTGWTNIQYF. CDR3 sequence (DNA): TGTGCCAGCAGCTCCCAGACAGGGTGGACTAACATTCAGTACTTC.

This sequence joins TRBV19 and TRBJ1-5; TRBD1 might be the D (5 bases). The germline V gene has CDR1 LNHDA and CDR2 SQIVND (reference sequence). The CDR3 contains 15 residues. Between the trimmed V and J ends, which lost 3 bases and 5 bases, there was a span of 14 bases. Written as DNA, the CDR3 is TGTGCCAGTAGTATCGGTGAGTGGGGCGATCAGCCCCAGCATTTT. The encoded protein is CASSIGEWGDQPQHF. The full variable domain, its missing parts supplied by reference TRBV19 and TRBJ1-5, is DGGITQSPKYLFRKEGQNVTLSCEQNLNHDAMYWYRQDPGQGLRLIYYSQIVNDFQKGDIAEGYSVSREKKESFPLTVTSAQKNPTAFYLCASSIGEWGDQPQHFGDGTRLSIL.